Presented here are 8 T cell receptor beta chains from one specimen sequenced in a study of blood T cell repertoires in COVID-19. The method was immunoSEQ multiplex PCR; TCRdb's version includes in-frame clones alone and lacks a portion of them. The data contain hundreds of thousands of clones, around 90% of them singletons. Source material: peripheral blood. The receptors here all came from a man in his forties or fifties with acute or convalescent COVID-19.

This clone has only a few counts. The V gene is TRBV10-3, the J gene TRBJ2-1; 8 positions match TRBD2. The CDR3 spans 16 residues. The J segment lost 5 bases and the V segment lost 0 bases, leaving 6 bases of the junction unmatched. Germline V gene lookup returns CDR1 ENHRY and CDR2 SYGVKD. CDR3 DNA sequence: TGTGCCATCAGTGAGTCTCGGAATAGCGGGAACAATGAGCAGTTCTTC. Encoded protein: CAISESRNSGNNEQFF.

This chain connects TRBV28 to TRBJ1-1; 7 bases fit TRBD1. This CDR3 comprises 14 residues. Germline V gene data show CDR1 as MDHEN and CDR2 as SYDVKM. J lost 5 bases, V lost 9 bases, and 12 bases had no gene match. In nucleotides, the CDR3 is TGTGCCAGTAACAAACAGGGGCGTTGGACTGAAGCTTTCTTT. Amino acids: CASNKQGRWTEAFF.

The CDR3 spells CASRNSGSNTEAFF. The CDR3 coding sequence is TGTGCCAGCAGGAACTCAGGGTCCAACACTGAAGCTTTCTTT. This chain connects TRBV27 to TRBJ1-1; TRBD1 is a possible D gene (5 bases). Germline V gene sequence: CDR1 MNHEY, CDR2 SMNVEV (reference sequence). The V gene lost 6 bases and the J gene lost 2 bases, with 13 bases spanning the gap. This CDR3 region has 14 residues.

The sample holds a few counts of this clone. Here the CDR3 DNA reads TGTGCCAGCAGCCCTAGGGGCGGGACAGGGTTGGGAGAGACCCAGTACTTC. Protein: CASSPRGGTGLGETQYF. This chain links TRBV7-9 with TRBJ2-5, with 9 bases matching TRBD1. The CDR3 is 17 amino acids. After removal of 5 bases from V and 4 bases from J, the junction contained 14 bases not matched to a gene. The germline CDR1 and CDR2 sequences are SEHNR and FQNEAQ (reference sequence).

V gene TRBV6-5 combines with J gene TRBJ2-2; maybe TRBD1 (5 bases). Trimming took off 2 bases at V and 6 bases at J, with 7 bases between the two ends. The CDR3 sequence is 13 residues long. Germline V gives CDR1 MNHEY, CDR2 SVGAGI. The CDR3 spells CASSYSRAGELFF. In nucleotides, the CDR3 is TGTGCCAGCAGTTACAGCAGGGCCGGGGAGCTGTTTTTT.

The chain employs TRBV10-2 and TRBJ1-1, with TRBD1 matching over 9 bases. Germline values: CDR1 WSHSY, CDR2 SAAADI. V shed 7 bases, J shed 2 bases, and the junction held 5 bases outside the gene matches. The CDR3 spans 14 residues. CDR3 DNA: TGCGCCAGCAACAGACAGGGGGTCAACACTGAAGCTTTCTTT. This codes for CASNRQGVNTEAFF.

As concerns this clone: The junction departs from the called germline gene at one end, perhaps through a read error. This chain uses TRBV7-7 with TRBJ2-2; TRBD1 agrees at 8 bases. The germline gives CDR1 SSHAT, CDR2 FNYEAQ (reference sequence). This CDR3 contains 15 residues. CDR3 sequence: CASSFGTGNTGELFF. The CDR3, as DNA: TGTGCTAGCAGCTTCGGGACAGGAAACACCGGGGAGCTGTTTTTT.

The chain uses TRBV27 and TRBJ2-1; D gene uncertain. In germline, CDR1 is MNHEY, CDR2 SMNVEV (reference sequence). The V end lost 6 bases, the J end lost 2 bases, and 8 bases lay between the germline ends. The CDR3 is made up of 13 amino acids. CDR3 nucleotide sequence: TGTGCCAGCAGATTGATAGCCTACAATGAGCAGTTCTTC. Protein sequence: CASRLIAYNEQFF.